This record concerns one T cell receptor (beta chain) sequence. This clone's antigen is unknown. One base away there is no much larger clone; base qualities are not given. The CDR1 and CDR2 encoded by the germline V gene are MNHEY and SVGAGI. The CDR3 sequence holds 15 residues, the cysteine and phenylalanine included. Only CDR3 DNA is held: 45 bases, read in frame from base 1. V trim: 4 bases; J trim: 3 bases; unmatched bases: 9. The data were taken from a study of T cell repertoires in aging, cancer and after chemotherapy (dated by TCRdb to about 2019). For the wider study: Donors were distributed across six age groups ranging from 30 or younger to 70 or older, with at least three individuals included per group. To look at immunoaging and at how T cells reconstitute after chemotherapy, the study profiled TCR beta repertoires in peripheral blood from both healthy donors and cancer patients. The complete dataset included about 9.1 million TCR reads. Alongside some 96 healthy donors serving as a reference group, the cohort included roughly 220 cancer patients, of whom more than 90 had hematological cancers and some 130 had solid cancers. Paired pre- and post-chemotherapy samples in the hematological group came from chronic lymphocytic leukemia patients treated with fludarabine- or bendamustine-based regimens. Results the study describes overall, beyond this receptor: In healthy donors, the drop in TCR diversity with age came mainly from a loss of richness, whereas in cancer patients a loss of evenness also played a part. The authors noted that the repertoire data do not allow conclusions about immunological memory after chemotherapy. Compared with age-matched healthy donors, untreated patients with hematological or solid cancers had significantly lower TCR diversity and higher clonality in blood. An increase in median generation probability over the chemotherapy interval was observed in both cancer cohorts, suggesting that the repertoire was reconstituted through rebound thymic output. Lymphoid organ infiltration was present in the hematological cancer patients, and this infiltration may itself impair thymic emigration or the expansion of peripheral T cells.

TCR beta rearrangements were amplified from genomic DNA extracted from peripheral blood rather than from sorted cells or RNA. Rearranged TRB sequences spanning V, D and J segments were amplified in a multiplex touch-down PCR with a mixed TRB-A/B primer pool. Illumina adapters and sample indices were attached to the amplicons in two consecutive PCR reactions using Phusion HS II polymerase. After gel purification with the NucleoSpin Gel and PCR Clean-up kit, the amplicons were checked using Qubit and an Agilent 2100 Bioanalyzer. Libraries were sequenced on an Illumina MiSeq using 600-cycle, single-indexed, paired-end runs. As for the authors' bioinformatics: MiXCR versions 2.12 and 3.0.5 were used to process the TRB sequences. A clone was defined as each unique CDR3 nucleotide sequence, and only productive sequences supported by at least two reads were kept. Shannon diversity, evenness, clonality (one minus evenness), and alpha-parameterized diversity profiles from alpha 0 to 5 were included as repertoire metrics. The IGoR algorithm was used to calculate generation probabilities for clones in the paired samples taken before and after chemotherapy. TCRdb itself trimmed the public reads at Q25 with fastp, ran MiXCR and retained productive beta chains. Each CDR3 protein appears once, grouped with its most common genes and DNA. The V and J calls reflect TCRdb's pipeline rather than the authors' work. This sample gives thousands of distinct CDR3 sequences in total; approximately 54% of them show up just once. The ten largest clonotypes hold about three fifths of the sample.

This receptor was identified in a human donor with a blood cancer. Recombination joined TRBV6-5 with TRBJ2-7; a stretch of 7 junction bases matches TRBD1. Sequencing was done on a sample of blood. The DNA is TGTGCCAGCAGTTTCCGCCCCGGGACAGTCTACGAGCAGTACTTC. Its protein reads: CASSFRPGTVYEQYF.